These 5 T cell receptor beta chains share one sample of origin, sequenced in a study of cytomegalovirus exposure and HLA in healthy donors. Amplification used 60 Vbeta primers and 13 Jbeta primers. Some clones are missing from TCRdb's copy, which holds only in-frame ones; the method was immunoSEQ multiplex PCR. The repertoire table contains some 200,000 clones. The sample consisted of PBMCs. The receptors shown here come from a girl aged 2 to 10 in good health and CMV-seropositive.

The chain employs TRBV5-1 and TRBJ2-5, with 13 positions matching TRBD2. This CDR3 region has 16 residues. In germline, CDR1 is SGHRS, CDR2 YFSETQ. V gave up 0 bases and J gave up 5 bases; unmatched junction bases: 4. CDR3 sequence (DNA): TGCGCCAGCAGCTTGGGGACTAGCGGGAGTAGGGAGACCCAGTACTTC. This translates into CASSLGTSGSRETQYF.

The rearrangement joins TRBV11-2 to TRBJ2-2; 8 bases map to TRBD1. The CDR3 runs to 15 residues. V shed 5 bases, J shed 6 bases, and the junction held 8 bases outside the gene matches. Germline CDR1 and CDR2: SGHAT and FQNNGV. CDR3 in amino acids: CASSPTGQVPGELFF. Written as DNA, the CDR3 is TGTGCCAGCAGCCCCACGGGACAGGTTCCCGGGGAGCTGTTTTTT.

The chain is built from TRBV10-3 and TRBJ2-7; 8 bases fit TRBD2. Germline assignment: CDR1 ENHRY and CDR2 SYGVKD. V gave up 7 bases and J gave up 2 bases; unmatched junction bases: 7. CDR3 size: 14 residues. DNA of the CDR3: TGTGCCATCATGTCTAGCGGGTCCACCTACGAGCAGTACTTC. It translates to CAIMSSGSTYEQYF.

The J gene is TRBJ2-1, the V gene TRBV5-8; D may be TRBD1 (6 bases). Germline loops: CDR1 SGHTS, CDR2 YDEGEE. This CDR3 spans 14 amino acids. Trimming took off 2 bases at V and 8 bases at J, with 14 bases between the two ends. The CDR3 sequence: CASSLQGISDEQFF. The CDR3 DNA sequence: TGTGCCAGCAGCTTACAGGGAATTAGCGATGAGCAGTTCTTC. The variable domain in full, completed from reference TRBV5-8 and TRBJ2-1, reads EAGVTQSPTHLIKTRGQQATLRCSPISGHTSVYWYQQALGLGLQFLLWYDEGEERNRGNFPPRFSGRQFPNYSSELNVNALELEDSALYLCASSLQGISDEQFFGPGTRLTVL.

This chain joins TRBV7-9 and TRBJ2-7; 7 positions match TRBD1. With V trimmed by 5 bases and J by 1 base, 8 bases remained unmatched. The CDR3 runs to 15 residues. CDR1 is SEHNR, CDR2 FQNEAQ, per germline (reference sequence). CDR3 region: CASSPRDSRSYEQYF. The CDR3 region has the DNA TGTGCCAGCAGCCCCCGGGACAGTAGATCCTACGAGCAGTACTTC.